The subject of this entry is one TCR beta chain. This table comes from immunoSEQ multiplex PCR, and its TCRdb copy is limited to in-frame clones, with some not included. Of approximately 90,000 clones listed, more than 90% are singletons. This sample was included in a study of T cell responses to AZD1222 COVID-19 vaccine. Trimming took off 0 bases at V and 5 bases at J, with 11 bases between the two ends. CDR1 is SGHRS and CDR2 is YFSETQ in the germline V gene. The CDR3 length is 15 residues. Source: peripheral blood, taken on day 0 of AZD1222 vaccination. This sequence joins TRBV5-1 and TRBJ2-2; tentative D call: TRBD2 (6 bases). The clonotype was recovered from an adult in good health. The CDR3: CASSLVGTQTGELFF. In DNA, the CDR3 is TGCGCCAGCAGCTTGGTAGGGACTCAGACCGGGGAGCTGTTTTTT.